This TCR beta chain was sequenced during a study of T cells in Graves' hyperthyroidism and ophthalmopathy. Study-wide results and limits: Most expanded thyroid clonotypes above 0.001 recurred in blood.

Looked up from germline, CDR1 is ENHRY and CDR2 is SYGVKD. The CDR3 extends over 14 amino acids. V lost 2 bases and J lost 4, with 11 bases in between. From RNA transcripts, TCR beta CDR3 regions were amplified. Carried out on the TCR CDR3, a first-round RT-PCR used the HTBI primer set. MiXCR, run by TCRdb on the multiplex PCR reads, gives a single entry per CDR3 protein. The sample comprises about half a million distinct CDR3 sequences, around a quarter of which are singletons, and about 11% rests with the top ten. This clonotype was seen repeatedly, ten times or more. Its antigen is still unknown. Clinical Activity Scores of at least 3, NOSPECS grades of at least 4 and durations under 3 months characterized ophthalmopathy patients.

V gene TRBV10-3 combines with J gene TRBJ2-5; D is tentatively TRBD1 or TRBD2 (7 bases each). This TCR was sampled from a woman under 40 with Graves' ophthalmopathy. The sequenced material came from blood. CDR3 DNA: TGTGCCATCAGTGAGACAGGGGAGGGAGAGACCCAGTACTTC. Its protein product is CAISETGEGETQYF.